Below are 19 T cell receptor beta chains sequenced from a single sample in a study of T-cell reconstitution after alpha-beta-depleted transplantation in children. TCRbeta library construction was performed incorporating unique molecular identifiers. Each CDR3 protein gets one entry after TCRdb re-called the PCR reads with MiXCR. The sample has over 400,000 distinct CDR3 sequences, roughly 43% seen once. The sample consisted of PBMCs, taken before TCRalphabeta/CD19-depleted stem cell transplant. The receptors come from a girl aged 2 to 9 with aplastic anemia, due to receive a stem cell transplant.

This clonotype was seen at least ten times. The V and J genes are TRBV3-1 and TRBJ2-5, with 8 bases fitting TRBD1. The V and J ends lost 3 bases and 7 bases, in that order; junction bases with no gene match: 7. The length of the CDR3 is 14 residues. Germline loops: CDR1 LGHDT, CDR2 YNNKEL (reference sequence). The CDR3 nucleotides are TGTGCCAGCAGCCAGGGACAGGTTCTAGTGACCCAGTACTTC. This sequence encodes CASSQGQVLVTQYF.

The chain uses TRBV4-2 and TRBJ2-7; TRBD1 might be the D (5 bases). The V and J ends lost 10 bases and 4 bases respectively, with 41 bases between them. This CDR3 contains 21 residues. Germline CDR1 reads LGHNA; CDR2 reads YNFKEQ. The CDR3 is CAMGPVSLGRYETRAGYEQYF. In nucleotides, the CDR3 is TGTGCCATGGGCCCCGTGTCTCTTGGCCGCTACGAAACTCGGGCAGGGTACGAGCAGTACTTC.

V gene TRBV29-1 combines with J gene TRBJ2-7; D not resolved. CDR3 length: 13 amino acids. Looked up from germline, CDR1 is SQVTM and CDR2 is ANQGSEA. V lost 4 bases and J 2 bases, leaving 12 bases between the germline ends. This CDR3 is CSVVFASAYEQYF. Here the CDR3 DNA reads TGCAGCGTTGTTTTCGCATCGGCCTACGAGCAGTACTTC.

This clonotype has more than one count but fewer than ten. The rearrangement uses TRBV9 and TRBJ2-3; possible D gene TRBD2, 6 bases. From germline, CDR1 is SGDLS and CDR2 YYNGEE. This CDR3 has 13 residues. V was pared by 6 bases and J by 6 bases, with 14 bases between. The CDR3 here is CASILRREDTQYF. The DNA for the CDR3 is TGTGCCAGCATCCTACGGAGGGAGGATACGCAGTATTTT.

This clonotype appeared a few times. The chain's CDR3 is CASSGGPGNEQFF. The CDR3 DNA reads TGTGCCAGCAGCGGAGGGCCGGGCAATGAGCAGTTCTTC. The chain is built from TRBV7-3 and TRBJ2-1, with a weak D call TRBD2 (6 bases). Germline assignment: CDR1 SGHTA and CDR2 FQGTGA. There are 13 residues in the CDR3. V was pared by 5 bases and J by 6 bases, with 11 bases between.

This chain connects TRBV7-9 to TRBJ2-1; no definite D call. Per germline, CDR1 SEHNR and CDR2 FQNEAQ (reference sequence). The V end was cut by 0 bases, the J end by 2 bases, with 8 bases between. The length of the CDR3 is 15 residues. DNA for the CDR3: TGTGCCAGCAGCTTAGCGCCCCAGACCTACAATGAGCAGTTCTTC. Its translation is CASSLAPQTYNEQFF.

The chain employs TRBV20-1 and TRBJ1-5; D is unresolved. The germline V and J ends were trimmed by 6 bases and 0 bases, with 12 bases remaining between them. The CDR3 has 14 residues. CDR1 is DFQATT and CDR2 is SNEGSKA in the germline V gene (reference sequence). The CDR3 protein is CSAGTLYSNQPQHF. The DNA of the CDR3 is TGCAGTGCCGGCACCCTATATAGCAATCAGCCCCAGCATTTT.

This clonotype was counted a single time. The chain's CDR3 is CASSPGVRTDTQYF. CDR3 bases: TGTGCCAGCAGCCCGGGGGTTCGCACAGATACGCAGTATTTT. This chain joins TRBV6-1 and TRBJ2-3; weak D call: TRBD2 (6 bases). Trimming removed 6 bases at V and 1 base at J, with 11 bases between. CDR1 MNHNS and CDR2 SASEGT come from the germline V gene. The CDR3 spans 14 residues.

This rearrangement joins TRBV12-5 to TRBJ2-5, with 11 bases lining up with TRBD2. The length of the CDR3 is 17 residues. V was clipped by 2 bases and J by 3 bases; unmatched bases: 8. Germline loops: CDR1 LGHNT, CDR2 FRNRAP. DNA of the CDR3: TGTGCTAGTGGTTTGTCCTCCGCACTAGCGGGAGAAGAGACCCAGTACTTC. This gives the protein CASGLSSALAGEETQYF.

The chain employs TRBV7-2 and TRBJ1-2, with TRBD1 matching over 8 bases. V trimming: 6 bases; J trimming: 2 bases; junction bases outside the gene matches: 8. CDR3 size: 15 residues. Germline-derived CDR1 and CDR2 are SGHTA and FQGNSA. CDR3 nucleotides: TGTGCCAGCAGAACAAGCAGGGGGCAGAACTATGGCTACACCTTC. It codes for CASRTSRGQNYGYTF. Filled out from reference TRBV7-2 and TRBJ1-2, the complete variable domain reads GAGVSQSPSNKVTEKGKDVELRCDPISGHTALYWYRQSLGQGLEFLIYFQGNSAPDKSGLPSDRFSAERTGGSVSTLTIQRTQQEDSAVYLCASRTSRGQNYGYTFGSGTRLTVV.

This clonotype has only one observation. This chain joins TRBV12-3 or TRBV12-4 and TRBJ2-1; D might be TRBD1 or TRBD2, each matching 5 bases. The CDR3 length is 14 residues. V was pared by 7 bases and J by 7 bases, with 17 bases between. CDR3 sequence reads: CASTFGTRGNEQFF. CDR3 DNA sequence: TGTGCCAGCACCTTCGGGACCCGCGGGAATGAGCAGTTCTTC.

The table lists this clonotype with many counts. The chain is built from TRBV12-3 or TRBV12-4 and TRBJ2-1, with TRBD1 matching over 12 bases. V was pared by 5 bases and J by 7 bases, with 6 bases of the junction left unmatched. This CDR3 has 15 residues. CDR3 in amino acids: CASSPGTGGLNEQFF. DNA for the CDR3: TGTGCCAGCAGTCCCGGGACAGGGGGCCTAAATGAGCAGTTCTTC.

This clonotype has only a few counts. This chain connects TRBV29-1 to TRBJ1-1; D gene unclear. This CDR3 has 13 amino acids. The germline gives CDR1 SQVTM, CDR2 ANQGSEA. V was cut by 7 bases and J by 2 bases, with 14 bases left in between. As DNA, the CDR3 is TGCAGCGCCCAGACACGGCGAAACACTGAAGCTTTCTTT. The encoded protein is CSAQTRRNTEAFF.

This chain uses TRBV20-1 with TRBJ2-5, with 9 bases lining up with TRBD2. The CDR3 spans 19 residues. Germline V gene lookup returns CDR1 DFQATT and CDR2 SNEGSKA (reference sequence). The trim removed 0 bases at V and 5 bases at J, leaving 19 bases unmatched. The DNA for the CDR3 is TGCAGTGCTAGAGATAGTGAATTCGGAGCGGGAGGATTTTGGGAGACCCAGTACTTC. Protein product: CSARDSEFGAGGFWETQYF.

The chain carries TRBV10-3 and TRBJ1-6, with D uncertain. CDR3 length: 13 amino acids. Trimming cost V 4 bases and J 6 bases, with 7 bases left between them. Germline V CDR1 and CDR2: ENHRY, SYGVKD. The CDR3 DNA reads TGTGCCATCAGTGGGACCGTTAATTCACCCCTCCACTTT. Its protein is CAISGTVNSPLHF.

The rearrangement joins TRBV20-1 to TRBJ1-4, with no clear D. The germline V gene encodes CDR1 DFQATT and CDR2 SNEGSKA (reference sequence). The CDR3 runs 13 residues. Trimming removed 4 bases at V and 8 bases at J, with 14 bases between. DNA for the CDR3: TGCAGTGCTATAGAATCCGGGCCAGAAAAACTGTTTTTT. It translates to CSAIESGPEKLFF.

This rearrangement joins TRBV5-6 to TRBJ2-1, with TRBD2 matching 9 bases. CDR3 length: 18 amino acids. Germline CDR1 and CDR2: SGHDT and YYEEEE. The ends lost 1 base at V and 2 bases at J; junction bases unmatched: 10. The CDR3: CASSLSAGGLGTYNEQFF. The CDR3 DNA is TGTGCCAGCAGCTTGTCGGCGGGAGGGTTGGGTACCTACAATGAGCAGTTCTTC.

This chain connects TRBV4-2 to TRBJ2-3, with a tentative D call TRBD2 (7 bases). V was trimmed by 0 bases and J by 6 bases, leaving 16 bases between them. CDR1 LGHNA and CDR2 YNFKEQ come from the germline V gene. The CDR3 length is 16 residues. CDR3 in amino acids: CASSQEPGHGGDTQYF. The CDR3 coding sequence is TGTGCCAGCAGCCAAGAGCCGGGACACGGGGGGGATACGCAGTATTTT.

This clonotype was detected only a few times. This chain links TRBV27 with TRBJ1-2; D gene ambiguous. Per germline, CDR1 MNHEY and CDR2 SMNVEV (reference sequence). The CDR3 covers 12 residues. V was clipped by 6 bases and J by 4 bases, with 9 bases between them. CDR3 coding DNA: TGTGCCAGCAGACCTGTGGGCTATGGCTACACCTTC. Protein: CASRPVGYGYTF.